These 28 T cell receptor beta chains came from one sample sequenced in a study of blood T cell repertoires in COVID-19. Assay: immunoSEQ multiplex PCR; the TCRdb copy retains only in-frame clones and omits some. The sample has about 200,000 clones; just over 85% are singletons. Sequenced input: PBMCs or T cells enriched from blood (not recorded which). All receptors derive from a woman aged 40 to 50 with acute COVID-19.

The chain couples TRBV15 to TRBJ1-1; a possible D gene is TRBD1 (5 bases). From germline, CDR1 is LNHNV and CDR2 YYDKDF (reference sequence). This CDR3 has 15 residues. The V end was cut by 7 bases, the J end by 2 bases, with 17 bases between. CDR3 sequence reads: CATKGRGGGNTEAFF. CDR3 bases: TGTGCCACCAAGGGGAGGGGAGGCGGAAACACTGAAGCTTTCTTT. The full variable domain, in which reference TRBV15 and TRBJ1-1 provide the parts outside the CDR3, is DAMVIQNPRYQVTQFGKPVTLSCSQTLNHNVMYWYQQKSSQAPKLLFHYYDKDFNNEADTPDNFQSRRPNTSFCFLDIRSPGLGDTAMYLCATKGRGGGNTEAFFGQGTRLTVV.

The gene calls are TRBV3-1 (or the pseudogene TRBV3-2) and TRBJ1-1; 8 bases align to TRBD1. The ends lost 1 base at V and 3 bases at J; junction bases unmatched: 4. The germline V gene has CDR1 LGHDT and CDR2 YNNKEL (reference sequence). The CDR3 spans 15 residues. CDR3 protein: CASSQGTGRHTEAFF. For the CDR3, the DNA is TGTGCCAGCAGCCAAGGGACAGGGAGACACACTGAAGCTTTCTTT.

As to this clone: Additional DNA sequences in this sample encode the identical CDR3. The chain carries TRBV27 and TRBJ2-2; TRBD2 matches 10 bases. Unmatched junction bases numbered 5, after V lost 5 bases and J lost 8 bases. Germline lookup yields CDR1 MNHEY and CDR2 SMNVEV (reference sequence). The CDR3 covers 14 residues. The chain's CDR3 is CASSSLAGAGELFF. CDR3 coding DNA: TGTGCCAGCAGTAGCCTAGCGGGAGCGGGGGAGCTGTTTTTT.

The rearrangement joins TRBV5-4 to TRBJ2-3; TRBD2 might be the D (5 bases). Trimming shortened V by 4 bases and J by 2 bases, and 14 bases separated the two germline ends. The CDR3 consists of 15 residues. Germline-derived CDR1 and CDR2 are SGHNT and YYREEE (reference sequence). This CDR3 is CASSPFAGHTDTQYF. The CDR3 region has the DNA TGTGCCAGCAGCCCCTTTGCGGGTCACACAGATACGCAGTATTTT.

V usage is TRBV19 and J usage is TRBJ1-5, with a weak D call TRBD1 (6 bases). CDR3 length equals 18 residues. Trimming shortened V by 7 bases and J by 2 bases, and 24 bases separated the two germline ends. In germline, CDR1 is LNHDA, CDR2 SQIVND (reference sequence). The CDR3 DNA reads TGTGCCAGTAAGGAAGACAGGAGAACAATGGGGGGCAATCAGCCCCAGCATTTT. It specifies CASKEDRRTMGGNQPQHF.

The chain couples TRBV5-4 to TRBJ2-3; 7 bases agree with TRBD1. The CDR3 covers 15 residues. The germline gives CDR1 SGHNT, CDR2 YYREEE (reference sequence). The V gene end was trimmed by 0 bases and the J gene end by 6 bases; junction bases not matched to a gene: 7. For the CDR3, the DNA is TGTGCCAGCAGCTTGGGTATCCCACAGGGGGATACGCAGTATTTT. Protein sequence: CASSLGIPQGDTQYF.

This clone has only one observation. This chain joins TRBV5-1 and TRBJ2-5; tentative D call: TRBD1 (5 bases). The CDR3 sequence is 15 residues long. Germline V gives CDR1 SGHRS, CDR2 YFSETQ. V lost 3 bases and J 5 bases, leaving 17 bases between the germline ends. This chain's CDR3 is CASSYTTGMRETQYF. The CDR3 nucleotides are TGCGCCAGCAGCTACACAACAGGAATGCGGGAGACCCAGTACTTC.

The chain has TRBV7-6 and TRBJ2-7, with TRBD2 matching over 8 bases. The CDR3 is made up of 14 amino acids. After removal of 1 base from V and 7 bases from J, the junction contained 6 bases not matched to a gene. Germline CDR1 and CDR2: SGHVS and FNYEAQ. CDR3 sequence reads: CASSLGAGGIEQYF. The CDR3 nucleotides read TGTGCCAGCAGCTTAGGGGCGGGGGGTATAGAGCAGTACTTC. Supplemented by reference TRBV7-6 and TRBJ2-7, the full variable domain reads GAGVSQSPRYKVTKRGQDVALRCDPISGHVSLYWYRQALGQGPEFLTYFNYEAQQDKSGLPNDRFSAERPEGSISTLTIQRTEQRDSAMYRCASSLGAGGIEQYFGPGTRLTVT.

The V and J genes are TRBV19 and TRBJ1-1, with 7 nucleotides matching TRBD1. Germline CDR1 is LNHDA and CDR2 is SQIVND (reference sequence). CDR3 length: 12 residues. J was trimmed by 8 bases and V by 6 bases; bases with no gene match: 6. The DNA of the CDR3 is TGTGCCAGTAGAGGGACAGCCATAGAAGCTTTCTTT. This codes for CASRGTAIEAFF.

This clone was found once. This chain links TRBV27 with TRBJ2-1; 9 bases agree with TRBD2. This CDR3 comprises 15 residues. Per the germline V gene, CDR1 is MNHEY and CDR2 is SMNVEV (reference sequence). V trimming: 2 bases; J trimming: 7 bases; junction bases outside the gene matches: 6. The chain's CDR3 is CASSLAGGPGNEQFF. Written as DNA, the CDR3 is TGTGCCAGCAGTTTAGCGGGAGGGCCCGGAAATGAGCAGTTCTTC.

For this clone: This sample also contains other DNA sequences that code for the same CDR3. This rearrangement joins TRBV11-2 to TRBJ2-7; no clear D. Trimming removed 1 base at V and 0 bases at J, with 7 bases between. Germline CDR1 is SGHAT and CDR2 is FQNNGV. The CDR3 covers 14 residues. CDR3 sequence reads: CASSLGHSSYEQYF. DNA for the CDR3: TGTGCCAGCAGCTTAGGTCACAGCTCCTACGAGCAGTACTTC.

This chain joins TRBV24-1 and TRBJ2-1; D might be TRBD2 (5 bases). CDR1 and CDR2 (germline): KGHDR, SFDVKD. V lost 4 bases, J lost 2 bases, and 14 bases lay in between. The CDR3 is made up of 16 amino acids. The CDR3 loop reads CATSDANGGTYNEQFF. Here the CDR3 DNA reads TGTGCCACCAGTGACGCAAACGGAGGCACCTACAATGAGCAGTTCTTC.

The chain combines TRBV19 with TRBJ1-2, with D possibly being TRBD1 (5 bases). Germline CDR1 reads LNHDA; CDR2 reads SQIVND (reference sequence). CDR3 size: 13 residues. Trimming shortened V by 5 bases and J by 2 bases, and 9 bases separated the two germline ends. The CDR3 reads CASSRGGNYGYTF. CDR3 DNA: TGTGCCAGTAGTCGTGGGGGGAACTATGGCTACACCTTC.

Points on this clone: The junction differs from germline at one of its ends, possibly a read error. The chain combines TRBV7-9 with TRBJ2-1, with unresolved D. The CDR3 contains 11 residues. Germline CDR1 and CDR2: SEHNR and FQNEAQ (reference sequence). This CDR3 is CASSLGEQPVF. The CDR3 nucleotides read TGTGCCAGCAGCTTAGGTGAACAACCAGTCTTC.

The V and J genes are TRBV11-3 and TRBJ2-2; 7 positions agree with TRBD2. This CDR3 has 16 amino acids. Germline CDR1 reads SGHNT; CDR2 reads YENEEA. The junction had 6 bases not matched to a gene; V was cut back by 1 base and J by 4 bases. The CDR3 loop is CASSLVGGDPTGELFF. Written as DNA, the CDR3 is TGTGCCAGCAGCTTAGTGGGGGGGGACCCCACCGGGGAGCTGTTTTTT.

The V gene is TRBV27, the J gene TRBJ1-3; D might be TRBD1 (6 bases). Germline V gene sequence: CDR1 MNHEY, CDR2 SMNVEV (reference sequence). Trimming removed 8 bases from V and 4 bases from J, with 21 bases in between. This CDR3 has 16 amino acids. The CDR3 reads CASSGGGRGEGNTIYF. The CDR3 DNA reads as TGTGCCAGCTCTGGGGGGGGCCGGGGTGAAGGAAACACCATATATTTT.

This clone was recorded once. V and J are TRBV28 and TRBJ1-3; possible D gene TRBD1, 5 bases. V was pared by 6 bases and J by 0 bases, with 12 bases between. CDR1 is MDHEN and CDR2 is SYDVKM in the germline V gene. The CDR3 has 15 residues. The CDR3 bases are TGTGCCAGCAGGGCGGGGGGGAGCTCTGGAAACACCATATATTTT. Residues: CASRAGGSSGNTIYF. Filled out from reference TRBV28 and TRBJ1-3, the complete variable domain reads DVKVTQSSRYLVKRTGEKVFLECVQDMDHENMFWYRQDPGLGLRLIYFSYDVKMKEKGDIPEGYSVSREKKERFSLILESASTNQTSMYLCASRAGGSSGNTIYFGEGSWLTVV.

The V gene is TRBV2, the J gene TRBJ2-2; TRBD2 matches at 13 bases. The CDR3 runs to 15 residues. CDR1 and CDR2 (germline): SNHLY, FYNNEI. Germline trimming cut 8 bases from V and 7 bases from J; bases unmatched to any gene: 7. CDR3 residues: CASGGGTSGDGELFF. The CDR3 DNA is TGTGCCAGCGGTGGAGGGACTAGCGGGGACGGGGAGCTGTTTTTT. Based on the CDR3 plus reference TRBV2 and TRBJ2-2, the full variable domain is EPEVTQTPSHQVTQMGQEVILRCVPISNHLYFYWYRQILGQKVEFLVSFYNNEISEKSEIFDDQFSVERPDGSNFTLKIRSTKLEDSAMYFCASGGGTSGDGELFFGEGSRLTVL.

This clone is a singleton in its sample. The chain recombines TRBV6-5 with TRBJ1-2; 9 nucleotides line up with TRBD1. Germline CDR1 is MNHEY and CDR2 is SVGAGI. CDR3 length: 13 amino acids. V was clipped by 5 bases and J by 7 bases; unmatched bases: 5. The CDR3 reads CASSPTGGVGYTF. As DNA, the CDR3 is TGTGCCAGCAGTCCTACAGGGGGCGTTGGCTACACCTTC.

V is TRBV24-1 and J is TRBJ2-1; maybe TRBD2 (6 bases). The germline V gene encodes CDR1 KGHDR and CDR2 SFDVKD. This CDR3 has 14 residues. With 5 bases removed from V and 10 bases from J, the gap between germline ends came to 17 bases. In DNA, the CDR3 is TGTGCCACCAGTGGCCCCTCCGGGGGAAGGGAGCAGTTCTTC. Encoded protein: CATSGPSGGREQFF.

CDR3 coding DNA: TGTGCCAGCAGCTTGGCCCAGGACAGGAAGAATTCACCCCTCCACTTT. It codes for CASSLAQDRKNSPLHF. The rearrangement links TRBV11-3 to TRBJ1-6; 7 bases fit TRBD1. The V gene's germline CDR1 is SGHNT and CDR2 YENEEA. The CDR3 runs to 16 residues. Losses at the gene ends were 3 bases for V and 7 bases for J; bases not matched to a gene: 9. Drawing the rest from reference TRBV11-3 and TRBJ1-6, the complete variable domain is EAGVVQSPRYKIIEKKQPVAFWCNPISGHNTLYWYLQNLGQGPELLIRYENEEAVDDSQLPKDRFSAERLKGVDSTLKIQPAELGDSAVYLCASSLAQDRKNSPLHFGNGTRLTVT.

The sample holds a few counts of this clone. This sequence joins TRBV15 and TRBJ2-5; possibly TRBD1 for D (5 bases). Germline-derived CDR1 and CDR2 are LNHNV and YYDKDF (reference sequence). This CDR3 is built from 13 residues. V was clipped by 3 bases and J by 2 bases, with 7 bases between them. CDR3 DNA sequence: TGTGCCACCAGCAGCAGACAGCAAGAGACCCAGTACTTC. As protein: CATSSRQQETQYF.

This chain uses TRBV3-1 (or the pseudogene TRBV3-2) with TRBJ2-7, with TRBD2 as a possible D gene (6 bases). The CDR3 loop spans 13 amino acids. The V and J ends lost 5 bases and 3 bases respectively, with 11 bases between them. Germline values: CDR1 LGHDT, CDR2 YNNKEL (reference sequence). The CDR3 region is CASSGRGYYEQYF. Here the CDR3 DNA reads TGTGCCAGCAGCGGGCGGGGTTACTACGAGCAGTACTTC.

The gene calls are TRBV4-3 and TRBJ1-2; 7 bases fit TRBD1. V lost 2 bases to trimming and J lost 4 bases; unmatched junction nucleotides: 4. The germline CDR1 and CDR2 sequences are LGHNA and YSLEER. The CDR3 loop spans 14 amino acids. In DNA, the CDR3 is TGCGCCAGCAGCCAAAGGACAGGAAGCTATGGCTACACCTTC. As protein: CASSQRTGSYGYTF.

The genes are TRBV9 and TRBJ2-7, with 7 nucleotides matching TRBD2. Germline-derived CDR1 and CDR2 are SGDLS and YYNGEE. J gave up 6 bases and V 2 bases, and 8 bases lay outside the gene matches. This CDR3 has 14 residues. The CDR3 region is CASSVWGGESEQYF. CDR3 nucleotide sequence: TGTGCCAGCAGCGTGTGGGGGGGAGAAAGCGAGCAGTACTTC.

The chain employs TRBV7-8 and TRBJ1-3; D is unresolved. The V gene lost 2 bases and the J gene lost 4 bases, with 12 bases spanning the gap. The CDR3 has 15 residues. Looked up from germline, CDR1 is SGHVS and CDR2 is FQNEAQ. DNA for the CDR3: TGTGCCAGCAGCTTAACCTTAACATCGGGAAACACCATATATTTT. Translated, it gives CASSLTLTSGNTIYF.

The chain carries TRBV6-2 or TRBV6-3 and TRBJ2-7; 7 bases fit TRBD2. V lost 5 bases and J lost 2; bases outside the gene matches: 6. The CDR3 runs to 14 residues. Germline CDR1 is MNHEY and CDR2 is SVGEGT. CDR3 coding DNA: TGTGCCAGCAGTACTCGGGAGGCGCCCTACGAGCAGTACTTC. Protein: CASSTREAPYEQYF.

V is TRBV30 and J is TRBJ2-3; 7 nucleotides agree with TRBD2. From germline, CDR1 is GTSNPN and CDR2 SVGIG (reference sequence). Losses at the gene ends were 5 bases for V and 6 bases for J; bases not matched to a gene: 14. The length of the CDR3 is 15 residues. The chain's CDR3 is CAWGVTSAGTDTQYF. CDR3 sequence (DNA): TGTGCCTGGGGCGTAACTAGCGCTGGGACTGATACGCAGTATTTT.